This T cell receptor beta chain appears in the sequencing data of a study of cytomegalovirus exposure and HLA in healthy donors. Whole-study context: An earlier analysis found 100 million or so unique TCR beta sequences from approximately 190 million T cells.

Study-wide findings and caveats: In all likelihood, a cluster of highly shared sequence variants was a sequencing artifact.

The CDR3 extends over 16 amino acids. With 1 base removed from V and 3 bases from J, the gap between germline ends came to 13 bases. Germline assignment: CDR1 LNHDA and CDR2 SQIVND (reference sequence). PCR used 60 Vbeta primers and 13 Jbeta primers. The data were produced by immunoSEQ multiplex PCR, yet TCRdb's version contains in-frame clones alone and is incomplete. The repertoire includes about 110,000 clones, 69% of them detected once, and under 4% sits in the top ten. While unrecorded immune exposures were likely, the donors were nominally healthy when sampled. On this clone itself: Antigen: not known.

Source material: PBMCs. The V gene is TRBV19, the J gene TRBJ1-5; a possible D gene is TRBD1 (6 bases). The TCR sequence derives from a man younger than 40 in good health and CMV-seronegative. Here the CDR3 DNA reads TGTGCCAGTAGTATAGGCCCAGGGGAATACAATCAGCCCCAGCATTTT. As protein: CASSIGPGEYNQPQHF.